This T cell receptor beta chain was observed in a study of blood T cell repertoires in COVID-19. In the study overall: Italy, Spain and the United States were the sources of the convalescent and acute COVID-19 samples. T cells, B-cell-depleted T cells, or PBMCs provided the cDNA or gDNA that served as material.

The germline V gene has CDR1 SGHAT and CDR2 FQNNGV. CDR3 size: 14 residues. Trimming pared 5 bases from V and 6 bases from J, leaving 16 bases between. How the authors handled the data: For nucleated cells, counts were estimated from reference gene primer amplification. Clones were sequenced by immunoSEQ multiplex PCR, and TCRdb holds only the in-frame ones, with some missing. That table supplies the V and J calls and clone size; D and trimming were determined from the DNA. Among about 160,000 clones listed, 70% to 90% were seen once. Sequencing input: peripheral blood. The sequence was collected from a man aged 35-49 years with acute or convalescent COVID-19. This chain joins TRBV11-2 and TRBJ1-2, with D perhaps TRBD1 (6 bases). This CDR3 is CASSRAQGRDGYTF. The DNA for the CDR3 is TGTGCCAGCAGCCGCGCACAGGGTAGGGATGGCTACACCTTC. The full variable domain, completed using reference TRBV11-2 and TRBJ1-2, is EAGVAQSPRYKIIEKRQSVAFWCNPISGHATLYWYQQILGQGPKLLIQFQNNGVVDDSQLPKDRFSAERLKGVDSTLKIQPAKLEDSAVYLCASSRAQGRDGYTFGSGTRLTVV.